One TCR beta chain is described in this entry. Its antigen is not yet known. No much larger clonotype is one base removed from it; base qualities were not supplied. The protocol used for the library was 5' RACE. The sequencer was a NextSeq 500. To correct for sequencing error and PCR bias, the TCR library protocol tagged individual cDNA molecules with unique molecular identifiers. Sequencing covered both TCR alpha and beta chains, and within each sample the abundances of alpha and beta sequences were tightly co-correlated. Turning to the authors' computational methods: V gene, J gene and CDR3 annotation of TCR sequences was performed with Decombinator V4. Expanded TCRs were defined as changing significantly between any two time points under a Poisson model with p below 0.0001. Abundances of TCRs were expressed as counts per million after normalisation to the total number of TCRs sequenced in each sample. VDJdb, accessed 1 November 2021, was searched for CMV, EBV and SARS-CoV-2 annotated TCRs, excluding TCRs annotated for multiple antigens. The public reads were reprocessed in TCRdb via fastp at Q25 and MiXCR, keeping in-frame beta chains. Rows are unified per CDR3 protein, each entry keeping the most common DNA and genes. TCRdb, rather than the study authors, made the V and J calls. This sample is represented by 35,000 to 45,000 distinct CDR3 sequences; approximately 5.9% of them were singletons. The top ten clones comprise about 8.3% of the sample.

The data belong to a study of early T cells in non-severe SARS-CoV-2 infection (dated by TCRdb to about 2021). Background on the whole study: Because TCR sequencing relied on bulk RNA taken from unsorted whole blood, pairing of alpha and beta chains was not possible.

A case-control design nested within a healthcare worker cohort in London, UK, was used, with weekly nasopharyngeal swab PCR tests and blood sampling performed. Healthcare workers were recruited between 23 and 31 March 2020, during the week of the UK lockdown, and were followed weekly for up to 16 weeks. General conclusions and limits of the study: Matching against VDJdb was skewed toward anti-spike CD8 responses, likely underestimated virus-specific expansions, and missed private and CD4 specificities.

This material consisted of whole blood, taken at baseline. The receptor comes from an adult who was a healthcare worker with PCR-confirmed SARS-CoV-2 infection or an uninfected control (not recorded which).

The DNA sequence is TGTGCCAGCAGTGAATCCGCGGGGGGGCGACGCAATGAGCAGTTCTTC. Its protein product is CASSESAGGRRNEQFF. This chain is built from TRBV2 and TRBJ2-1; the junction holds 9 bases that match TRBD2. From the germline V gene, CDR1 is SNHLY and CDR2 is FYNNEI. The junction shows trimming of 2 bases on V and 6 bases on J, and the gene matches do not reach 8 bases of it. Including cysteine and phenylalanine, the CDR3 has 16 amino acids. The entry retains the CDR3 DNA only, 48 bases that are in frame from base 1.